This is a list of T cell receptor beta chains from one sample in a study of blood T cell repertoires in COVID-19. Here immunoSEQ multiplex PCR was the method, and the copy in TCRdb shows in-frame clones only, minus some. Among over 200,000 clones listed, 70% to 85% were seen once. Sequencing was carried out using PBMCs or T cells enriched from blood (not recorded which). Source of these receptors: a man aged 40-50 years who had recovered from COVID-19. Each CDR3 is given with its conserved first and last residue. The order of the fields is V gene, D gene, J gene, clone size, CDR3 DNA, CDR3 protein. The D gene is left open where the match is weak. Only part of the rows carry a size: once, few, many, or a class if the clone is expanded.

v_gene: TRBV29-1
d_gene: TRBD2
j_gene: TRBJ2-5
abundance: -
CDR3nt: TGCAGCGAACAAGCGGGAGATGGAGAGACCCAGTACTTC
CDR3aa: CSEQAGDGETQYF

v_gene: TRBV28
d_gene: -
j_gene: TRBJ1-5
abundance: once
CDR3nt: TGTGCCAGCAGTCTACGACAGACTTATCAGCCCCAGCATTTT
CDR3aa: CASSLRQTYQPQHF

v_gene: TRBV5-5
d_gene: TRBD1
j_gene: TRBJ1-6
abundance: -
CDR3nt: TGTGTCAGCAGCTCAGTGACAGGGCATAATTCACCCCTCCACTTT
CDR3aa: CVSSSVTGHNSPLHF

v_gene: TRBV14
d_gene: TRBD2
j_gene: TRBJ2-5
abundance: -
CDR3nt: TGTGCCAGCAGCCAAGGCTTAAGCGGGGGGCGCCCCCAGTACTTC
CDR3aa: CASSQGLSGGRPQYF

v_gene: TRBV6-2/TRBV6-3
d_gene: -
j_gene: TRBJ2-6
abundance: once
CDR3nt: TGTGCCAGCAGTCTATCCCGTCCCTCTGGGGCCAACGTCCTGACTTTC
CDR3aa: CASSLSRPSGANVLTF

v_gene: TRBV14
d_gene: TRBD1
j_gene: TRBJ1-1
abundance: -
CDR3nt: TGTGCCAGCAGCTCTCTAGGACAGGGTGGGACTGAAGCTTTCTTT
CDR3aa: CASSSLGQGGTEAFF

v_gene: TRBV7-9
d_gene: -
j_gene: TRBJ1-3
abundance: -
CDR3nt: TGTGCCAGCAGCCTTCAGGGGCGCGGAAACACCATATATTTT
CDR3aa: CASSLQGRGNTIYF

v_gene: TRBV25-1
d_gene: -
j_gene: TRBJ1-1
abundance: few
CDR3nt: TGTGCCAGCAGTGAGGCCGCCGCCACTGAAGCTTTCTTT
CDR3aa: CASSEAAATEAFF

v_gene: TRBV11-3
d_gene: TRBD1
j_gene: TRBJ2-4
abundance: -
CDR3nt: TGTGCCAGCAGCCCAGGGACAGGGCAAGACATTCAGTACTTC
CDR3aa: CASSPGTGQDIQYF

v_gene: TRBV27
d_gene: -
j_gene: TRBJ1-1
abundance: -
CDR3nt: TGTGCCAGCAGTCTGGTCGAGGGCACTGAAGCTTTCTTT
CDR3aa: CASSLVEGTEAFF

v_gene: TRBV28
d_gene: TRBD1
j_gene: TRBJ1-6
abundance: once
CDR3nt: TGTGCCAGCAGTTTAATCGACAGGGATAGTCCACCCCTCCACTTT
CDR3aa: CASSLIDRDSPPLHF

v_gene: TRBV5-1
d_gene: TRBD2
j_gene: TRBJ2-2
abundance: few
CDR3nt: TGCGCCAGCGAGCGGGAGTTCACCGGGGAGCTGTTTTTT
CDR3aa: CASEREFTGELFF

v_gene: TRBV29-1
d_gene: -
j_gene: TRBJ2-1
abundance: many
CDR3nt: TGCAGCGTTGACGGGGCGGGGAGCTCCTACAATGAGCAGTTCTTC
CDR3aa: CSVDGAGSSYNEQFF

v_gene: TRBV27
d_gene: -
j_gene: TRBJ1-2
abundance: -
CDR3nt: TGTGCCAGTTCAGATAACTATGGCTACACCTTC
CDR3aa: CASSDNYGYTF

v_gene: TRBV28
d_gene: -
j_gene: TRBJ1-2
abundance: -
CDR3nt: TGTGCCAGCAGTATGGGGGGGGGCACCTATGGCTACACCTTC
CDR3aa: CASSMGGGTYGYTF

v_gene: TRBV6-5
d_gene: -
j_gene: TRBJ1-2
abundance: -
CDR3nt: TGTGCCAGCAGTTACCGTCCCAGACGGGATGGCTACACCTTC
CDR3aa: CASSYRPRRDGYTF

v_gene: TRBV4-2
d_gene: -
j_gene: TRBJ2-2
abundance: -
CDR3nt: TGTGCCAGCAGTATAACAGAGTCGACGAACACCGGGGAGCTGTTTTTT
CDR3aa: CASSITESTNTGELFF

v_gene: TRBV29-1
d_gene: -
j_gene: TRBJ1-4
abundance: -
CDR3nt: TGCAGCGTTGCGGGGTTCGGTGAAAAACTGTTTTTT
CDR3aa: CSVAGFGEKLFF

v_gene: TRBV6-5
d_gene: TRBD1
j_gene: TRBJ1-1
abundance: -
CDR3nt: TGTGCCAGCCTACAGGGGACTGTTGACACTGAAGCTTTCTTT
CDR3aa: CASLQGTVDTEAFF

v_gene: TRBV5-1
d_gene: -
j_gene: TRBJ1-4
abundance: -
CDR3nt: TGCGCCAGCAGCTCGACAGGTTCTGTTGAAAAACTGTTTTTT
CDR3aa: CASSSTGSVEKLFF

v_gene: TRBV28
d_gene: -
j_gene: TRBJ2-3
abundance: -
CDR3nt: TGTGCCAGCAGTTTATTGCAGGGTCAGAATACGCAGTATTTT
CDR3aa: CASSLLQGQNTQYF

v_gene: TRBV15
d_gene: -
j_gene: TRBJ2-3
abundance: -
CDR3nt: TGTGCCACCGCTAATAAAGATACGCAGTATTTT
CDR3aa: CATANKDTQYF

v_gene: TRBV29-1
d_gene: -
j_gene: TRBJ1-5
abundance: -
CDR3nt: TGCAGCGCCCTGAGACACCGCGATGAGCCCCAGCATTTT
CDR3aa: CSALRHRDEPQHF

v_gene: TRBV5-5
d_gene: -
j_gene: TRBJ1-1
abundance: once
CDR3nt: TGTGCCAGCAGCTTAACGACCGGGACACTGAACACTGAAGCTTTCTTT
CDR3aa: CASSLTTGTLNTEAFF